Below, 17 T cell receptor beta chains from the same sample are listed, as sequenced in a study of blood T cell repertoires in COVID-19. This table comes from immunoSEQ multiplex PCR, and its TCRdb copy is limited to in-frame clones, with some not included. The sample comprises fewer than 250,000 clones, roughly 90% of which are singletons, and over 1.5% rests with the top ten. The sample taken for sequencing was peripheral blood. These receptors came from a man aged 65-85 years with acute or convalescent COVID-19.

The CDR3 DNA sequence: TGTGCCAGTAGTACCCCACCTGGACTAGGGAGCCCGGAGACCCAGTACTTC. Encoded protein: CASSTPPGLGSPETQYF. This chain joins TRBV19 and TRBJ2-5, with TRBD2 matching 7 bases. V lost 4 bases to trimming and J lost 5 bases; unmatched junction nucleotides: 16. Per the germline V gene, CDR1 is LNHDA and CDR2 is SQIVND (reference sequence). The CDR3 length is 17 residues.

The chain carries TRBV7-2 and TRBJ2-2, with D uncertain. Looked up from germline, CDR1 is SGHTA and CDR2 is FQGNSA. The V gene lost 1 base and the J gene lost 4 bases, with 13 bases spanning the gap. The CDR3 totals 16 residues. The CDR3 bases are TGTGCCAGCAGCTTAGGTGTCCTAAGTTTCACCGGGGAGCTGTTTTTT. This sequence encodes CASSLGVLSFTGELFF.

This sequence joins TRBV19 and TRBJ2-1; TRBD1 matches at 8 bases. V shed 10 bases and J 0 bases; nucleotides not matched to a gene: 14. Germline CDR1 and CDR2: LNHDA and SQIVND (reference sequence). This CDR3 region has 17 residues. CDR3 nucleotides: TGTGCCACACAGCGGCAGGGGGCTTTCCTCTCCTACAATGAGCAGTTCTTC. It codes for CATQRQGAFLSYNEQFF.

This chain links TRBV30 with TRBJ1-5; D might be TRBD1 (6 bases). Germline lookup yields CDR1 GTSNPN and CDR2 SVGIG (reference sequence). V lost 0 bases to trimming and J lost 6 bases, with 18 bases between them. CDR3 length: 16 residues. Written as DNA, the CDR3 is TGTGCCTGGAGTGTTCAAGGACAGTTGGGTGTTCAGCCCCAGCATTTT. This encodes CAWSVQGQLGVQPQHF.

In this sample, this clone turned up once. The chain couples TRBV7-9 to TRBJ1-6; maybe TRBD1 (6 bases). Deletions cut 5 bases from V and 6 bases from J, with 11 bases between. The CDR3 is 14 residues long. The germline V gene encodes CDR1 SEHNR and CDR2 FQNEAQ (reference sequence). The CDR3 DNA reads TGTGCCAGCAGCCTTCGACAGGCTAATTCACCCCTCCACTTT. Protein: CASSLRQANSPLHF.

The chain links TRBV9 to TRBJ2-2; the D is unclear. CDR1 and CDR2 (germline): SGDLS, YYNGEE. The CDR3 sequence is 16 residues long. Between the trimmed V and J ends, which lost 2 bases and 4 bases, there was a span of 15 bases. The CDR3 nucleotides are TGTGCCAGCAGCGTTGCGGCCCCCTTCGGCACCGGGGAGCTGTTTTTT. Protein sequence: CASSVAAPFGTGELFF.

V gene TRBV27 combines with J gene TRBJ1-5; D perhaps matches TRBD1 (5 bases). Germline CDR1 is MNHEY and CDR2 is SMNVEV (reference sequence). The CDR3 spans 16 residues. Trimming removed 5 bases at V and 2 bases at J, with 16 bases between. CDR3 residues: CASSPLAGFGNQPQHF. The CDR3 DNA reads TGTGCCAGCAGTCCCCTGGCAGGGTTCGGCAATCAGCCCCAGCATTTT.

The V and J genes are TRBV20-1 and TRBJ2-5, with 7 nucleotides matching TRBD1. This CDR3 is built from 14 residues. CDR1 DFQATT and CDR2 SNEGSKA come from the germline V gene (reference sequence). The V segment lost 3 bases and the J segment 1 base; nucleotides outside the gene matches: 5. As DNA, the CDR3 is TGCAGTGCTAGTCCCAGGGGGTTCCAAGAGACCCAGTACTTC. Its protein is CSASPRGFQETQYF.

V is TRBV7-8 and J is TRBJ2-2; 7 nucleotides align to TRBD1. There are 15 residues in the CDR3. With 4 bases clipped from V and 4 bases from J, the junction kept 6 bases outside the gene matches. Germline CDR1 is SGHVS and CDR2 is FQNEAQ. In DNA form, the CDR3 reads TGTGCCAGCAGCTCAACAGGGGCGATCACCGGGGAGCTGTTTTTT. This codes for CASSSTGAITGELFF.

This clone is a singleton in its sample. This sequence joins TRBV2 and TRBJ1-5; D gene ambiguous. Trimming cost V 6 bases and J 7 bases, with 10 bases left between them. The CDR3 length is 12 residues. From germline, CDR1 is SNHLY and CDR2 FYNNEI. The CDR3 reads CASSPEVQPQHF. The CDR3 DNA reads as TGTGCCAGCAGCCCCGAGGTGCAGCCCCAGCATTTT.

The chain employs TRBV6-6 and TRBJ1-3; D unclear. The CDR3 has 13 residues. Trimming pared 7 bases from V and 4 bases from J, leaving 11 bases between. The germline gives CDR1 MNHNY, CDR2 SVGAGI (reference sequence). CDR3 sequence: CASTPGEGNTIYF. CDR3 in DNA: TGTGCCAGCACCCCGGGAGAGGGAAACACCATATATTTT.

This chain joins TRBV18 and TRBJ2-5, with 11 bases lining up with TRBD2. Unmatched junction bases numbered 8, after V lost 3 bases and J lost 2 bases. Germline V lookup: CDR1 KGHSH, CDR2 LQKENI. The CDR3 covers 17 residues. CDR3 in DNA: TGTGCCAGCTCACCCTTGTCCGGGACTAGCGGACAAGAGACCCAGTACTTC. Its protein product is CASSPLSGTSGQETQYF.

CDR3 nucleotide sequence: TGTGCCAGCAGGCTGGGGGCAGGCTATGGCTACACCTTC. Encoded protein: CASRLGAGYGYTF. The chain has TRBV28 and TRBJ1-2; TRBD1 is a possible D gene (6 bases). The CDR3 length is 13 residues. The germline CDR1 and CDR2 sequences are MDHEN and SYDVKM. V gave up 6 bases and J gave up 4 bases, with 12 bases separating them.

V gene TRBV6-5 combines with J gene TRBJ2-5, with unresolved D. Germline V gene lookup returns CDR1 MNHEY and CDR2 SVGAGI. V lost 0 bases to trimming and J lost 4 bases, with 12 bases between them. The CDR3 has 15 residues. The CDR3 DNA follows: TGTGCCAGCAGTTACTCGGGTACTCCGGGAGAGACCCAGTACTTC. Translating it yields CASSYSGTPGETQYF.

The V call is TRBV27, the J call TRBJ1-1, with no clear D. The CDR3 contains 14 residues. Trimming shortened V by 3 bases and J by 5 bases, and 13 bases separated the two germline ends. Germline values: CDR1 MNHEY, CDR2 SMNVEV (reference sequence). The CDR3 reads CASSFREGVTEAFF. CDR3 sequence (DNA): TGTGCCAGCAGTTTTCGGGAGGGTGTAACTGAAGCTTTCTTT.

The rearrangement joins TRBV19 to TRBJ2-1; TRBD2 might be the D (5 bases). Germline loops: CDR1 LNHDA, CDR2 SQIVND (reference sequence). The CDR3 has 13 residues. V shed 8 bases and J shed 0 bases, with 8 bases lying between them. The CDR3 DNA follows: TGTGCCAGTCAGCGGAGCTCCTACAATGAGCAGTTCTTC. Its protein product is CASQRSSYNEQFF.

V usage is TRBV3-1 (or the pseudogene TRBV3-2) and J usage is TRBJ1-4, with D unclear. Germline V CDR1 and CDR2: LGHDT, YNNKEL (reference sequence). V was trimmed by 1 base and J by 3 bases, leaving 6 bases between them. This CDR3 region has 14 residues. CDR3 residues: CASSQVIANEKLFF. CDR3 nucleotides: TGTGCCAGCAGCCAAGTTATAGCTAATGAAAAACTGTTTTTT.